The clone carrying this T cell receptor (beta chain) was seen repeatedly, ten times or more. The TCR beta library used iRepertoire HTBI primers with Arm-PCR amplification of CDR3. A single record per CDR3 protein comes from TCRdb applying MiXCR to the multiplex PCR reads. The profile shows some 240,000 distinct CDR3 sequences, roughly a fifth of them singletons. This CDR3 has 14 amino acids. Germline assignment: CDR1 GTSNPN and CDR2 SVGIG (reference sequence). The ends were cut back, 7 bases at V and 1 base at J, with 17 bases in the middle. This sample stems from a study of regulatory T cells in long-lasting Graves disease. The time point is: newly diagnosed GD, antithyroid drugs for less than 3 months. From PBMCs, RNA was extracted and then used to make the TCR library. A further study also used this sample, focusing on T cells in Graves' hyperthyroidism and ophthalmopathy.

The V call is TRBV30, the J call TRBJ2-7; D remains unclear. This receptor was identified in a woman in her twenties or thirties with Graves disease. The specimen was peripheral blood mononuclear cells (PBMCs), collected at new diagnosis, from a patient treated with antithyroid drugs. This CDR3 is CASVRKLGSYEQYF. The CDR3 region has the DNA TGTGCCTCCGTACGGAAGCTAGGATCCTACGAGCAGTACTTC.